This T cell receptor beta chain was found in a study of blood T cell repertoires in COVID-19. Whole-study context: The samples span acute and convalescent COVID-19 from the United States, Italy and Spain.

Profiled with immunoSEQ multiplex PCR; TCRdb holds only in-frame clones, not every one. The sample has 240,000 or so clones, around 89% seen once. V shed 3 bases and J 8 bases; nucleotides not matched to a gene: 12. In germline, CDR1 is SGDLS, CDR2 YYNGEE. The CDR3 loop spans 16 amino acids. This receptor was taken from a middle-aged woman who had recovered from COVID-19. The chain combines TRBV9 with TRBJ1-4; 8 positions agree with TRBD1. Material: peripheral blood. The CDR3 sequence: CASSGNPGQGGEKLFF. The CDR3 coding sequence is TGTGCCAGCAGCGGCAACCCAGGACAGGGAGGCGAAAAACTGTTTTTT.